One sample yielded the 32 T cell receptor beta chains listed below, sequenced in a study of cytomegalovirus exposure and HLA in healthy donors. Primers: 60 Vbeta forward and 13 Jbeta reverse. This table comes from immunoSEQ multiplex PCR, and its TCRdb copy is limited to in-frame clones, with some not included. The sample contains 85,000 to 130,000 clones, roughly 77% of which appear only once. Material: PBMCs. The receptor source for this set is a man aged 40-50 years in good health and CMV-seronegative.

The V and J genes are TRBV5-1 and TRBJ1-3; possible D gene TRBD1, 5 bases. V lost 4 bases and J 0 bases, leaving 11 bases between the germline ends. In germline, CDR1 is SGHRS, CDR2 YFSETQ. The CDR3 covers 15 residues. The CDR3 DNA follows: TGCGCCAGCAGCCGGGGGGGAGACTCTGGAAACACCATATATTTT. This translates into CASSRGGDSGNTIYF.

The genes are TRBV7-3 and TRBJ2-2, with a weak D call TRBD2 (6 bases). Germline values: CDR1 SGHTA, CDR2 FQGTGA. The CDR3 extends over 16 amino acids. V lost 2 bases and J 0 bases, leaving 10 bases between the germline ends. DNA for the CDR3: TGTGCCAGCAGCTTAGTGGCGGGGTCGAACACCGGGGAGCTGTTTTTT. It codes for CASSLVAGSNTGELFF.

The rearrangement uses TRBV2 and TRBJ1-2, with no clear D. CDR1 and CDR2 from the germline V gene are SNHLY and FYNNEI. The CDR3 sequence is 15 residues long. Trimming left V 0 bases short and J 3 bases short, with 11 bases between. The CDR3 coding sequence is TGTGCCAGCAGTGAAGCGCAGGCGGGGTACTATGGCTACACCTTC. Its translation: CASSEAQAGYYGYTF.

The V and J genes are TRBV19 and TRBJ1-2; the D is unclear. The CDR3 has 11 residues. The V gene lost 7 bases and the J gene lost 5 bases, with 8 bases spanning the gap. Per the germline V gene, CDR1 is LNHDA and CDR2 is SQIVND (reference sequence). This CDR3 is CASKGGYGYTF. For the CDR3, the DNA is TGTGCCAGTAAGGGCGGGTATGGCTACACCTTC.

The CDR3 loop reads CASSLGDSGTEAFF. CDR3 nucleotides: TGTGCCAGCAGCTTAGGGGACAGCGGCACTGAAGCTTTCTTT. This chain joins TRBV7-8 and TRBJ1-1; the match to TRBD1 covers 7 bases. Per the germline V gene, CDR1 is SGHVS and CDR2 is FQNEAQ. V was clipped by 1 base and J by 4 bases; unmatched bases: 3. The CDR3 loop spans 14 amino acids.

This clone is deemed medium-sized. The J gene is TRBJ1-1, the V gene TRBV29-1, with 8 bases lining up with TRBD1. This CDR3 is built from 15 residues. With 2 bases clipped from V and 5 bases from J, the junction kept 10 bases outside the gene matches. CDR1 and CDR2 from the germline V gene are SQVTM and ANQGSEA. In nucleotides, the CDR3 is TGCAGCGTTGAACCTACAAGGACAGGGAATACTGAAGCTTTCTTT. Amino acids: CSVEPTRTGNTEAFF.

This clone was counted a few times. CDR3 DNA sequence: TGTGCCAGCAGCTTAGATCGGTTGCCAGGGCAGCCCCAGCATTTT. Translating it yields CASSLDRLPGQPQHF. This chain connects TRBV11-2 to TRBJ1-5, with D perhaps matching TRBD1 (5 bases). The CDR3 is made up of 15 amino acids. Trimming cost V 0 bases and J 7 bases, with 13 bases left between them. Germline V gene data show CDR1 as SGHAT and CDR2 as FQNNGV.

The chain couples TRBV2 to TRBJ2-5; 9 bases are shared with TRBD2. Germline values: CDR1 SNHLY, CDR2 FYNNEI. The CDR3 extends over 14 amino acids. V shed 8 bases and J 11 bases; nucleotides not matched to a gene: 15. The DNA of the CDR3 is TGTGCCAGCGCGGCTCGCGGGGGGGCCGATGAGCAGTACTTC. Its translation: CASAARGGADEQYF.

A single count supports this clone. This chain uses TRBV7-8 with TRBJ2-5; a possible D gene is TRBD2 (6 bases). The ends were cut back, 2 bases at V and 3 bases at J, with 13 bases in the middle. The CDR3 is made up of 15 amino acids. The germline gives CDR1 SGHVS, CDR2 FQNEAQ. As DNA, the CDR3 is TGTGCCAGCAGCTTAACCGCAGTAGCGGAAGAGACCCAGTACTTC. It encodes CASSLTAVAEETQYF. Full variable domain (remainder filled in from reference TRBV7-8 and TRBJ2-5): GAGVSQSPRYKVAKRGQDVALRCDPISGHVSLFWYQQALGQGPEFLTYFQNEAQLDKSGLPSDRFFAERPEGSVSTLKIQRTQQEDSAVYLCASSLTAVAEETQYFGPGTRLLVL.

The V call is TRBV7-9, the J call TRBJ2-1, with 12 positions matching TRBD1. This CDR3 has 16 amino acids. Germline V CDR1 and CDR2: SEHNR, FQNEAQ (reference sequence). V was pared by 2 bases and J by 7 bases, with 6 bases of the junction left unmatched. Here the CDR3 reads CASSLFGDRGRNEQFF. The CDR3 DNA sequence: TGTGCCAGCAGCTTATTCGGGGACAGGGGGCGGAATGAGCAGTTCTTC. The full variable domain, completed using reference TRBV7-9 and TRBJ2-1, is DTGVSQNPRHKITKRGQNVTFRCDPISEHNRLYWYRQTLGQGPEFLTYFQNEAQLEKSRLLSDRFSAERPKGSFSTLEIQRTEQGDSAMYLCASSLFGDRGRNEQFFGPGTRLTVL.

In its sample, this clone was seen once. The genes are TRBV6-5 and TRBJ2-5; TRBD2 agrees at 8 bases. The CDR3 extends over 14 amino acids. V shed 6 bases and J 5 bases; nucleotides not matched to a gene: 8. CDR1 MNHEY and CDR2 SVGAGI come from the germline V gene. CDR3 nucleotide sequence: TGTGCCAGCAGCCTAGGCCCGGGGGGGGAGACCCAGTACTTC. Protein: CASSLGPGGETQYF.

Here the CDR3 reads CASSHNYPGNTIYF. CDR3 bases: TGTGCCAGCAGTCACAATTACCCTGGAAACACCATATATTTT. V gene TRBV13 combines with J gene TRBJ1-3, with unresolved D. Per germline, CDR1 PRHDT and CDR2 FYEKMQ (reference sequence). This CDR3 comprises 14 residues. Trimming took off 6 bases at V and 2 bases at J, with 11 bases between the two ends.

The chain couples TRBV5-1 to TRBJ2-3; TRBD2 agrees at 7 bases. The CDR3 contains 16 residues. Germline CDR1 SGHRS, CDR2 YFSETQ. J lost 1 base, V lost 0 bases, and 5 bases had no gene match. CDR3 sequence (DNA): TGCGCCAGCAGCTTGGGTGGGAGCGGGGGCACAGATACGCAGTATTTT. It codes for CASSLGGSGGTDTQYF.

The chain recombines TRBV6-6 with TRBJ1-6, with 7 positions matching TRBD1. This CDR3 spans 14 amino acids. V lost 6 bases and J lost 7; bases outside the gene matches: 6. Germline loops: CDR1 MNHNY, CDR2 SVGAGI (reference sequence). CDR3 in amino acids: CASSDGTENSPLHF. The CDR3 DNA is TGTGCCAGCAGCGACGGGACAGAAAATTCACCCCTCCACTTT.

This chain uses TRBV1 with TRBJ2-3; TRBD2, the D gene given by the table, was not confirmed from the DNA. TRBV1 is termed a pseudogene. The CDR3 sequence is 19 residues long. The CDR3 region is CTSSQETLGAGASTDTQYF. The DNA for the CDR3 is TGCACCAGCAGCCAAGAAACCCTCGGGGCGGGGGCCAGCACAGATACGCAGTATTTT.

CDR3 sequence reads: CASSLIGEVGSPLHF. In nucleotides, the CDR3 is TGTGCCAGCAGCTTGATCGGGGAAGTAGGTTCACCCCTCCACTTT. This chain connects TRBV5-6 to TRBJ1-6; D unresolved. Deletions cut 1 base from V and 9 bases from J, with 14 bases between. CDR1 SGHDT and CDR2 YYEEEE come from the germline V gene. CDR3 length equals 15 residues.

The rearrangement joins TRBV25-1 to TRBJ1-2; TRBD1 matches at 9 bases. V lost 6 bases and J lost 4; bases outside the gene matches: 9. The CDR3 is made up of 15 amino acids. Looked up from germline, CDR1 is MGHDK and CDR2 is SYGVNS. The CDR3 protein is CASSLTGTGPYGYTF. Written as DNA, the CDR3 is TGTGCCAGCAGCCTAACCGGGACAGGGCCCTATGGCTACACCTTC.

This clone occurred once. The chain uses TRBV5-1 and TRBJ2-2, with D perhaps matching TRBD2 (5 bases). The germline V and J ends were trimmed by 4 bases and 7 bases, with 14 bases remaining between them. This CDR3 has 14 residues. In germline, CDR1 is SGHRS, CDR2 YFSETQ. For the CDR3, the DNA is TGCGCCAGCAGCGGAGGACCCGGCGGCGGGGAGCTGTTTTTT. It yields the protein CASSGGPGGGELFF.

This clone was detected only a few times. V gene TRBV10-1 combines with J gene TRBJ1-4; D not certain. Trimming left V 4 bases short and J 0 bases short, with 6 bases between. The germline gives CDR1 WNHNN, CDR2 SYGVQD (reference sequence). This CDR3 is 14 amino acids long. CDR3 in DNA: TGCGCCAGCAGTGGCAGGACAACTAATGAAAAACTGTTTTTT. This codes for CASSGRTTNEKLFF.

The chain is built from TRBV7-2 and TRBJ2-7; a weak D match, TRBD2 (7 bases). The CDR3 has 14 residues. Germline-derived CDR1 and CDR2 are SGHTA and FQGNSA. V was trimmed by 2 bases and J by 7 bases, leaving 15 bases between them. The CDR3 here is CASSLMGGPGEQYF. The DNA of the CDR3 is TGTGCCAGCAGCTTAATGGGGGGGCCGGGGGAGCAGTACTTC. The complete variable domain, with remaining parts taken from reference TRBV7-2 and TRBJ2-7, reads GAGVSQSPSNKVTEKGKDVELRCDPISGHTALYWYRQSLGQGLEFLIYFQGNSAPDKSGLPSDRFSAERTGGSVSTLTIQRTQQEDSAVYLCASSLMGGPGEQYFGPGTRLTVT.

This chain links TRBV27 with TRBJ2-7, with 8 positions matching TRBD1. The CDR3 sequence is 15 residues long. Germline V CDR1 and CDR2: MNHEY, SMNVEV (reference sequence). Trimming cost V 0 bases and J 7 bases; bases outside gene matches: 8. CDR3 DNA: TGTGCCAGCAGTTTATCCCGGACAGGGTCTCTGGAGCAGTACTTC. Translating gives CASSLSRTGSLEQYF.

V is TRBV2 and J is TRBJ1-5; D is uncertain. V was trimmed by 6 bases and J by 0 bases, leaving 12 bases between them. The germline V gene has CDR1 SNHLY and CDR2 FYNNEI. CDR3 length: 15 amino acids. The CDR3 DNA follows: TGTGCCAGCAGCCAGCAGGCAGTTAGCAATCAGCCCCAGCATTTT. This translates into CASSQQAVSNQPQHF.

The chain combines TRBV10-3 with TRBJ2-2, with D maybe TRBD2 (7 bases). The length of the CDR3 is 14 residues. CDR1 ENHRY and CDR2 SYGVKD come from the germline V gene. V dropped 10 bases and J dropped 5 bases, with 17 bases sitting between them. CDR3 protein: CATGMGGPTGELFF. The CDR3 bases are TGTGCCACCGGGATGGGGGGGCCGACCGGGGAGCTGTTTTTT.

The chain couples TRBV7-6 to TRBJ2-5; no firm D call. V gave up 2 bases and J gave up 2 bases, with 9 bases separating them. Germline CDR1 and CDR2: SGHVS and FNYEAQ. The CDR3 spans 14 residues. CDR3 nucleotide sequence: TGTGCCAGCAGCTTAAATGCGGTTCAAGAGACCCAGTACTTC. Protein sequence: CASSLNAVQETQYF. The full variable domain, with the rest looked up from reference TRBV7-6 and TRBJ2-5, is GAGVSQSPRYKVTKRGQDVALRCDPISGHVSLYWYRQALGQGPEFLTYFNYEAQQDKSGLPNDRFSAERPEGSISTLTIQRTEQRDSAMYRCASSLNAVQETQYFGPGTRLLVL.

This clone was recorded once. In DNA form, the CDR3 reads TGTGCTAGTGGTTATGACAGATACTTGAACACTGAAGCTTTCTTT. Amino acid sequence: CASGYDRYLNTEAFF. V usage is TRBV12-5 and J usage is TRBJ1-1, with D maybe TRBD1 (5 bases). Trimming shortened V by 4 bases and J by 0 bases, and 12 bases separated the two germline ends. Germline CDR1 LGHNT, CDR2 FRNRAP. This CDR3 spans 15 amino acids.

The J gene is TRBJ1-5, the V gene TRBV19; TRBD1 is a possible D gene (6 bases). V dropped 0 bases and J dropped 3 bases, with 12 bases sitting between them. The CDR3 covers 16 residues. The germline V gene has CDR1 LNHDA and CDR2 SQIVND (reference sequence). The CDR3 spells CASSIETRGSNQPQHF. As DNA, the CDR3 is TGTGCCAGTAGTATAGAGACCAGGGGTTCCAATCAGCCCCAGCATTTT.

This chain uses TRBV5-4 with TRBJ2-1, with 11 positions matching TRBD2. This CDR3 has 15 amino acids. Germline CDR1 SGHNT, CDR2 YYREEE (reference sequence). With V trimmed by 4 bases and J by 8 bases, 8 bases remained unmatched. This CDR3 is CASSRIAGGVDEQFF. The CDR3 coding sequence is TGTGCCAGCAGCCGAATAGCGGGGGGGGTGGATGAGCAGTTCTTC.

The chain joins TRBV15 to TRBJ2-3; D gene unclear. The CDR3 extends over 14 amino acids. Germline values: CDR1 LNHNV, CDR2 YYDKDF (reference sequence). V was cut by 6 bases and J by 0 bases, with 10 bases left in between. CDR3 bases: TGTGCCACCAGACGCGGCTCTAGCACAGATACGCAGTATTTT. Translating it yields CATRRGSSTDTQYF.

The CDR3 reads CASSGALAGHYEQYF. In DNA form, the CDR3 reads TGTGCCAGCAGTGGGGCTCTAGCGGGGCACTACGAGCAGTACTTC. The chain joins TRBV6-1 to TRBJ2-7; 9 nucleotides align to TRBD2. This CDR3 has 15 amino acids. V was clipped by 4 bases and J by 3 bases; unmatched bases: 7. Germline V CDR1 and CDR2: MNHNS, SASEGT.

The rearrangement links TRBV7-9 to TRBJ2-5; 8 bases map to TRBD1. This CDR3 spans 13 amino acids. Germline loops: CDR1 SEHNR, CDR2 FQNEAQ (reference sequence). V lost 5 bases and J lost 5; bases outside the gene matches: 4. DNA for the CDR3: TGTGCCAGCAGCCTACAGGGGGATGAGACCCAGTACTTC. The encoded protein is CASSLQGDETQYF.

A word on this clone: A junction end diverges from the germline sequence, so it may reflect a read error. The chain couples TRBV6-6 to TRBJ2-2; D not certain. CDR3 size: 14 residues. The germline gives CDR1 MNHNY, CDR2 SVGAGI (reference sequence). CDR3: CASSILAVTRELFF. The CDR3 bases are TGTGCCAGCAGTATACTGGCGGTCACCCGGGAGCTGTTTTTT.

The chain is built from TRBV10-3 and TRBJ2-1; 9 positions match TRBD1. Germline values: CDR1 ENHRY, CDR2 SYGVKD. V gave up 6 bases and J gave up 6 bases; unmatched junction bases: 6. The CDR3 length is 14 residues. CDR3 residues: CAIRQGASSNEQFF. CDR3 DNA sequence: TGTGCCATCAGACAGGGGGCGAGTTCCAATGAGCAGTTCTTC.